The next 21 T cell receptor beta chains were all read from a single sample in a study of Ad26.COV2.S vaccination and SARS-CoV-2 variants. Clones were sequenced by immunoSEQ multiplex PCR, and TCRdb holds only the in-frame ones, with some missing. This table holds about 350,000 clones, approximately 90% found once. The sample here was peripheral blood, taken after recovery from COVID-19. These receptors all stem from a human donor who had recovered from COVID-19.

The gene calls are TRBV5-1 and TRBJ2-7, with D perhaps matching TRBD2 (5 bases). Trimming pared 3 bases from V and 3 bases from J, leaving 22 bases between. Germline CDR1 SGHRS, CDR2 YFSETQ. This CDR3 comprises 17 residues. The chain's CDR3 is CASSSKIQTTTNYEQYF. The DNA of the CDR3 is TGCGCCAGCAGCTCAAAGATCCAGACTACCACAAACTACGAGCAGTACTTC.

The CDR3 sequence: CASRVDSYNEQFF. CDR3 sequence (DNA): TGTGCCAGCAGAGTCGACAGCTACAATGAGCAGTTCTTC. This chain links TRBV12-3 or TRBV12-4 with TRBJ2-1; possible D gene TRBD1, 5 bases. Trimming took off 6 bases at V and 3 bases at J, with 9 bases between the two ends. The CDR3 covers 13 residues.

V is TRBV6-5 and J is TRBJ1-5; TRBD1 aligns across 11 bases. This CDR3 spans 15 amino acids. The germline CDR1 and CDR2 sequences are MNHEY and SVGAGI. The J segment lost 6 bases and the V segment lost 4 bases, leaving 5 bases of the junction unmatched. The CDR3 region is CASSSGTGGTQPQHF. The CDR3 DNA sequence: TGTGCCAGCAGTTCCGGGACAGGGGGGACTCAGCCCCAGCATTTT.

The CDR3, as DNA: TGTGCCACCCTAGCTGGAAACACCATATATTTT. Protein sequence: CATLAGNTIYF. The chain uses TRBV9 and TRBJ1-3; no reliable D call. This CDR3 contains 11 residues. CDR1 and CDR2 from the germline V gene are SGDLS and YYNGEE. The V gene lost 9 bases and the J gene lost 2 bases, with 6 bases spanning the gap.

The gene calls are TRBV27 and TRBJ2-5, with D possibly being TRBD2 (5 bases). The CDR3 length is 15 residues. Germline loops: CDR1 MNHEY, CDR2 SMNVEV (reference sequence). Trimming cost V 6 bases and J 5 bases, with 19 bases left between them. In nucleotides, the CDR3 is TGTGCCAGCAGAGCCACGGGGTTGATGTTCGAGACCCAGTACTTC. Protein: CASRATGLMFETQYF.

The chain combines TRBV4-1 with TRBJ1-5; no firm D call. The CDR3 runs 15 residues. The V end lost 0 bases, the J end lost 6 bases, and 12 bases lay between the germline ends. Per the germline V gene, CDR1 is MGHRA and CDR2 is YSYEKL. CDR3 residues: CASSQEEITGQPQHF. The DNA for the CDR3 is TGCGCCAGCAGCCAAGAGGAAATCACGGGTCAGCCCCAGCATTTT.

The chain joins TRBV9 to TRBJ1-1, with TRBD1 as a possible D gene (5 bases). Germline V lookup: CDR1 SGDLS, CDR2 YYNGEE. The V gene lost 3 bases and the J gene lost 0 bases, with 9 bases spanning the gap. The CDR3 extends over 14 amino acids. The DNA of the CDR3 is TGTGCCAGCAGCGGTGGGACTGTGAACACTGAAGCTTTCTTT. This translates into CASSGGTVNTEAFF.

The CDR3 reads CASSPNRGNTEAFF. As DNA, the CDR3 is TGTGCCAGCAGCCCAAACAGGGGGAACACTGAAGCTTTCTTT. The chain uses TRBV9 and TRBJ1-1; 7 bases agree with TRBD1. CDR1 is SGDLS, CDR2 YYNGEE, per germline. The CDR3 spans 14 residues. After removal of 4 bases from V and 1 base from J, the junction contained 4 bases not matched to a gene. Filled out from reference TRBV9 and TRBJ1-1, the complete variable domain reads DSGVTQTPKHLITATGQRVTLRCSPRSGDLSVYWYQQSLDQGLQFLIQYYNGEERAKGNILERFSAQQFPDLHSELNLSSLELGDSALYFCASSPNRGNTEAFFGQGTRLTVV.

This clone was seen once. The chain couples TRBV9 to TRBJ2-2; TRBD1 might be the D (5 bases). This CDR3 contains 17 residues. Germline assignment: CDR1 SGDLS and CDR2 YYNGEE. Deletions cut 3 bases from V and 0 bases from J, with 15 bases between. CDR3 sequence reads: CASSARLVGANTGELFF. The CDR3 region has the DNA TGTGCCAGCAGCGCCCGCCTGGTAGGGGCGAACACCGGGGAGCTGTTTTTT.

The chain has TRBV19 and TRBJ1-1, with TRBD1 matching 10 bases. Germline-derived CDR1 and CDR2 are LNHDA and SQIVND (reference sequence). CDR3 length: 15 amino acids. The junction had 7 bases not matched to a gene; V was cut back by 4 bases and J by 5 bases. The CDR3 DNA sequence: TGTGCCAGTAGTAAGGCCGGGACAGGGGCAACTGAAGCTTTCTTT. It translates to CASSKAGTGATEAFF.

V and J are TRBV9 and TRBJ2-3; D not certain. The CDR3 consists of 14 residues. Germline V gene data show CDR1 as SGDLS and CDR2 as YYNGEE. V dropped 2 bases and J dropped 0 bases, with 7 bases sitting between them. The CDR3, as DNA: TGTGCCAGCAGCGTGGAGACTAGCACAGATACGCAGTATTTT. It codes for CASSVETSTDTQYF.

CDR3 protein: CASSLEHGPNQPQHF. CDR3 bases: TGTGCCAGCAGCTTAGAGCACGGCCCCAATCAGCCCCAGCATTTT. The chain uses TRBV7-6 and TRBJ1-5, with unresolved D. The length of the CDR3 is 15 residues. Trimming took 1 base from V and 3 from J, leaving 10 bases between them. Germline assignment: CDR1 SGHVS and CDR2 FNYEAQ.

This sequence joins TRBV5-4 and TRBJ2-3; 9 bases agree with TRBD1. CDR1 is SGHNT and CDR2 is YYREEE in the germline V gene (reference sequence). V shed 4 bases and J 3 bases; nucleotides not matched to a gene: 6. The CDR3 has 15 residues. The CDR3 coding sequence is TGTGCCAGCAGCCGGGACAGGGATAGGACAGATACGCAGTATTTT. Translating gives CASSRDRDRTDTQYF. Filled out from reference TRBV5-4 and TRBJ2-3, the complete variable domain reads ETGVTQSPTHLIKTRGQQVTLRCSSQSGHNTVSWYQQALGQGPQFIFQYYREEENGRGNFPPRFSGLQFPNYSSELNVNALELDDSALYLCASSRDRDRTDTQYFGPGTRLTVL.

The chain has TRBV7-2 and TRBJ2-3, with TRBD2 matching over 7 bases. Germline CDR1 SGHTA, CDR2 FQGNSA. J gave up 1 base and V 2 bases, and 9 bases lay outside the gene matches. CDR3 size: 17 residues. CDR3 sequence (DNA): TGTGCCAGCAGCTTAAGTTCGGGACTATACCGCACAGATACGCAGTATTTT. This sequence encodes CASSLSSGLYRTDTQYF.

Comments on this clone: This sample also contains other DNA sequences that code for the same CDR3. The rearrangement joins TRBV18 to TRBJ1-1; 7 positions agree with TRBD1. The ends lost 6 bases at V and 0 bases at J; junction bases unmatched: 1. CDR3 length: 13 residues. From germline, CDR1 is KGHSH and CDR2 LQKENI. The chain's CDR3 is CASSRGVNTEAFF. In DNA, the CDR3 is TGTGCCAGCTCCAGGGGGGTGAACACTGAAGCTTTCTTT.

This clone was counted only a few times. The chain has TRBV2 and TRBJ1-4, with 8 bases lining up with TRBD1. J was trimmed by 7 bases and V by 6 bases; bases with no gene match: 7. The germline V gene encodes CDR1 SNHLY and CDR2 FYNNEI. There are 14 residues in the CDR3. As DNA, the CDR3 is TGTGCCAGCAGGGACAGGGAGGGATTTGAAAAACTGTTTTTT. This sequence encodes CASRDREGFEKLFF.

Details on this clone: A clone one base away is much larger, so this may be a read error. V gene TRBV2 combines with J gene TRBJ2-6; D not resolved. Between the trimmed V and J ends, which lost 3 bases and 0 bases, there was a span of 3 bases. In germline, CDR1 is SNHLY, CDR2 FYNNEI. This CDR3 is 14 amino acids long. The CDR3 reads CASSDVSGANVLTF. The CDR3 bases are TGTGCCAGCAGTGACGTCTCTGGGGCCAACGTCCTGACTTTC.

The V call is TRBV13, the J call TRBJ2-1; perhaps D is TRBD1 or TRBD2 (6 bases each). From germline, CDR1 is PRHDT and CDR2 FYEKMQ (reference sequence). Trimming took 5 bases from V and 3 from J, leaving 14 bases between them. The CDR3 is 15 residues long. CDR3 region: CASSRGAGHYNEQFF. In DNA form, the CDR3 reads TGTGCCAGCAGCCGTGGTGCGGGACACTACAATGAGCAGTTCTTC. Using reference TRBV13 and TRBJ2-1 for the parts outside the CDR3, the full variable domain is AAGVIQSPRHLIKEKRETATLKCYPIPRHDTVYWYQQGPGQDPQFLISFYEKMQSDKGSIPDRFSAQQFSDYHSELNMSSLELGDSALYFCASSRGAGHYNEQFFGPGTRLTVL.

The chain has TRBV11-2 and TRBJ2-3; either TRBD1 or TRBD2 may fit D (5 bases each). The germline gives CDR1 SGHAT, CDR2 FQNNGV. V was pared by 6 bases and J by 0 bases, with 19 bases between. The CDR3 is 17 amino acids. The chain's CDR3 is CASRLTLGAGSTDTQYF. CDR3 nucleotide sequence: TGTGCCAGCAGGCTTACACTAGGGGCAGGGAGCACAGATACGCAGTATTTT.

The rearrangement joins TRBV5-4 to TRBJ1-4; a possible D gene is TRBD1 (6 bases). Germline CDR1 reads SGHNT; CDR2 reads YYREEE (reference sequence). The CDR3 covers 15 residues. V was shortened by 2 bases and J by 8 bases, with 16 bases between the two germline ends. This CDR3 is CASSFGGPEREKLFF. The CDR3 nucleotides read TGTGCCAGCAGCTTCGGGGGGCCGGAGAGGGAAAAACTGTTTTTT.

The V and J genes are TRBV6-1 and TRBJ2-1, with TRBD2 matching over 7 bases. The V gene end was trimmed by 1 base and the J gene end by 6 bases; junction bases not matched to a gene: 6. Germline lookup yields CDR1 MNHNS and CDR2 SASEGT. The CDR3 extends over 15 amino acids. The CDR3 nucleotides read TGTGCCAGCAGTGAAGGGCGGGGGAACCCCAATGAGCAGTTCTTC. Translation: CASSEGRGNPNEQFF.